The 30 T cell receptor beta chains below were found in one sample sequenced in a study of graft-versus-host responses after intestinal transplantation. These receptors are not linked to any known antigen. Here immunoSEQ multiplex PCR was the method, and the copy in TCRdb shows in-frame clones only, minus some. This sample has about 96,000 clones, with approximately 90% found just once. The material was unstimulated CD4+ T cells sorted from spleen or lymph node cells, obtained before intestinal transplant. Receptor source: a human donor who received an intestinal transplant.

This chain's CDR3 is CASKILYLRQGRLQNTEAFF. DNA of the CDR3: TGCGCCAGCAAAATTCTATACCTGAGACAGGGGCGCCTCCAGAACACTGAAGCTTTCTTT. The chain joins TRBV5-1 to TRBJ1-1; 8 bases fit TRBD1. The V and J ends lost 6 bases and 1 base, in that order; junction bases with no gene match: 23. Germline values: CDR1 SGHRS, CDR2 YFSETQ. The CDR3 runs to 20 residues.

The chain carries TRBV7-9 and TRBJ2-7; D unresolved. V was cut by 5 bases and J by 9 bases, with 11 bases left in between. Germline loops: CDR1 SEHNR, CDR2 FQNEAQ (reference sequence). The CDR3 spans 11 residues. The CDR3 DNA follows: TGTGCCAGCAGCAACACCACCTGGCAGTACTTC. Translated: CASSNTTWQYF.

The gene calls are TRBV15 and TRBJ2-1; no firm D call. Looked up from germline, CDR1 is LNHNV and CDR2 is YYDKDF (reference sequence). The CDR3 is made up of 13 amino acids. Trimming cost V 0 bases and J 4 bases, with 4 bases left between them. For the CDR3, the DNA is TGTGCCACCAGCAGAGACCGGTACAATGAGCAGTTCTTC. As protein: CATSRDRYNEQFF. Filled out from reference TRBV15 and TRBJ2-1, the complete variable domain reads DAMVIQNPRYQVTQFGKPVTLSCSQTLNHNVMYWYQQKSSQAPKLLFHYYDKDFNNEADTPDNFQSRRPNTSFCFLDIRSPGLGDTAMYLCATSRDRYNEQFFGPGTRLTVL.

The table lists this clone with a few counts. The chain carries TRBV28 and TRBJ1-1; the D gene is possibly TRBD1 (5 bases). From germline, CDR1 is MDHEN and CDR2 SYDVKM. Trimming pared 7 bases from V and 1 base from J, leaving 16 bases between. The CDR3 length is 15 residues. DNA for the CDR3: TGTGCCAGCACCCTTCCGGGGGTTGCGAACACTGAAGCTTTCTTT. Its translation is CASTLPGVANTEAFF.

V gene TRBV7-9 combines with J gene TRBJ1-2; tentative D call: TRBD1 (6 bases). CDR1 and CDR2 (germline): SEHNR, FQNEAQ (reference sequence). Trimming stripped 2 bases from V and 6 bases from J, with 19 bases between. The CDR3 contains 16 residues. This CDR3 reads CASSLTPGTGNNGYTF. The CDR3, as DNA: TGTGCCAGCAGCTTAACCCCCGGAACAGGGAATAATGGCTACACCTTC.

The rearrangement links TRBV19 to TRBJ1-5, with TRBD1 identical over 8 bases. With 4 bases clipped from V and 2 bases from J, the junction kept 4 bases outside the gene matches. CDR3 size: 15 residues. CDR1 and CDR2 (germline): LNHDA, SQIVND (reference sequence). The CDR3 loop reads CASSTDRGGNQPQHF. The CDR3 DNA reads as TGTGCCAGTAGTACCGACAGGGGTGGCAATCAGCCCCAGCATTTT.

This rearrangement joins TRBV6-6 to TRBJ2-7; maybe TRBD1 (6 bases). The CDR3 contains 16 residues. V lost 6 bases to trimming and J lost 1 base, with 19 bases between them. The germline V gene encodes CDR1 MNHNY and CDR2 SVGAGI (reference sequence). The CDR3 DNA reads TGTGCCAGCAGAGGGGGACCACAGGGTGGTTCCTACGAGCAGTACTTC. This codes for CASRGGPQGGSYEQYF.

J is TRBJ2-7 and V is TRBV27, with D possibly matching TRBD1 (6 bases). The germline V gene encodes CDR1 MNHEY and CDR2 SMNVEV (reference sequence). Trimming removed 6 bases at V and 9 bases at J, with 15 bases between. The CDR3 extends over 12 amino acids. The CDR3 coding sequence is TGTGCCAGCAGCCGAGACAGGCAGGGGCAGTACTTC. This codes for CASSRDRQGQYF.

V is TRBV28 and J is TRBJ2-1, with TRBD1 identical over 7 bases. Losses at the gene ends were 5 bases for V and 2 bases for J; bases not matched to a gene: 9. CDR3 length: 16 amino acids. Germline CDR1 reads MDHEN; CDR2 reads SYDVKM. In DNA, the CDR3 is TGTGCCAGCAGTGGCCCGGGACAGACGACCTACAATGAGCAGTTCTTC. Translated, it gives CASSGPGQTTYNEQFF. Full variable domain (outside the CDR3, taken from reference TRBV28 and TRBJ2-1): DVKVTQSSRYLVKRTGEKVFLECVQDMDHENMFWYRQDPGLGLRLIYFSYDVKMKEKGDIPEGYSVSREKKERFSLILESASTNQTSMYLCASSGPGQTTYNEQFFGPGTRLTVL.

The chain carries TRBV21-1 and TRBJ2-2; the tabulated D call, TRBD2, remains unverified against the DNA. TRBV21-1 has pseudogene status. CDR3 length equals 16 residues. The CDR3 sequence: CASSKVGGSCTGELFF. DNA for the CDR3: TGTGCCAGCAGCAAAGTTGGCGGGAGTTGCACCGGGGAGCTGTTTTTT.

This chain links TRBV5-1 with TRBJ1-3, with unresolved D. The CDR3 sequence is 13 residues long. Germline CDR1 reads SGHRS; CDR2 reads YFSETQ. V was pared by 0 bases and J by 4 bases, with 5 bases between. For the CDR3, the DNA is TGCGCCAGCAGCTTGGATCAGGGAAACACCATATATTTT. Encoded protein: CASSLDQGNTIYF.

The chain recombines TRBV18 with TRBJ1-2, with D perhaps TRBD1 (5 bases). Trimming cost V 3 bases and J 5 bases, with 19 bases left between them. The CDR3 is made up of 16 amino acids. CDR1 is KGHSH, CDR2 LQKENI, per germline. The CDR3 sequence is CASSPAFAGEGYGYTF. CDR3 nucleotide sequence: TGTGCCAGCTCACCGGCGTTTGCGGGAGAGGGGTATGGCTACACCTTC.

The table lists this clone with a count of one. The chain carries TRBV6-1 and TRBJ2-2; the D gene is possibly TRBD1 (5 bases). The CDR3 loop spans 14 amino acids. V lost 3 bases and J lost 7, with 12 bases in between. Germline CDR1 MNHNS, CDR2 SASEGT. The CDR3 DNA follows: TGTGCCAGCAGTGAGCAAGCAGGGATCGGGGAGCTGTTTTTT. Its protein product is CASSEQAGIGELFF.

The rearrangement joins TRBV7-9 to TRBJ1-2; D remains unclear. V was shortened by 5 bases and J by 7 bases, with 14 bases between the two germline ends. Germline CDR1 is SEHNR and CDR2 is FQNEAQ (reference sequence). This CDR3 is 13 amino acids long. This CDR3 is CASSVFGGLGYTF. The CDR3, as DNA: TGTGCCAGCAGCGTATTTGGCGGGCTTGGCTACACCTTC.

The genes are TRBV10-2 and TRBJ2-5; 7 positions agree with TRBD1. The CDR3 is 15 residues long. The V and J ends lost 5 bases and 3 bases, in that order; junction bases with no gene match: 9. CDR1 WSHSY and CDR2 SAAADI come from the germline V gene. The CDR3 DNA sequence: TGCGCCAGCAGTCCCCTAGACAGGGTAAAAGAGACCCAGTACTTC. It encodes CASSPLDRVKETQYF.

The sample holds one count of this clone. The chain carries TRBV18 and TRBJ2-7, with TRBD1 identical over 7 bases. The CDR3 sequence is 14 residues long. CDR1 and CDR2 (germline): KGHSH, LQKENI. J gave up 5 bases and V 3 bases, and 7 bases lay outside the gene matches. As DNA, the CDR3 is TGTGCCAGCTCACCGACAGGGAGTACCCACGAGCAGTACTTC. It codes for CASSPTGSTHEQYF.

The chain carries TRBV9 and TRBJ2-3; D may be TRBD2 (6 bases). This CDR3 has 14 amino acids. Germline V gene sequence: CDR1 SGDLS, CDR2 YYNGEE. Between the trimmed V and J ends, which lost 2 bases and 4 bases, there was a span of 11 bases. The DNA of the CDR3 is TGTGCCAGCAGCGTCGATTGGGGGGCAGATACGCAGTATTTT. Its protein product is CASSVDWGADTQYF.

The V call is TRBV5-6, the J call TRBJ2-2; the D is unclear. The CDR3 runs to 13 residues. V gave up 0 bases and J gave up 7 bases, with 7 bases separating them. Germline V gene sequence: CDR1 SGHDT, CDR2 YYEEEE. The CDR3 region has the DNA TGTGCCAGCAGCTTGGGGCCTGGCGGGGAGCTGTTTTTT. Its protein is CASSLGPGGELFF.

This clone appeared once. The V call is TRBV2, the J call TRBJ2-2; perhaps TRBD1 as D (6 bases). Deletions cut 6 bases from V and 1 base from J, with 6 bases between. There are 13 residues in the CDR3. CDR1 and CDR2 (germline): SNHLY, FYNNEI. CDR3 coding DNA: TGTGCCAGCAGGGGACAGAACACCGGGGAGCTGTTTTTT. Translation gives CASRGQNTGELFF.

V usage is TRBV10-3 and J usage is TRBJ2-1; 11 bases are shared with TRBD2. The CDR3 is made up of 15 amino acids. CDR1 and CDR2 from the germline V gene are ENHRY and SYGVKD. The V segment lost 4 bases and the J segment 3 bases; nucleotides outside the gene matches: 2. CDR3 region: CAISATSGDYNEQFF. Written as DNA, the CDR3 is TGTGCCATCAGTGCGACTAGCGGGGACTACAATGAGCAGTTCTTC.

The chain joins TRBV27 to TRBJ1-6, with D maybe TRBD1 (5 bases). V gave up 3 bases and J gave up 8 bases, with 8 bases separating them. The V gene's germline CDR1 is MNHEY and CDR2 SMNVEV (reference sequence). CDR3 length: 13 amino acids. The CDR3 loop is CASSFRVDSPLHF. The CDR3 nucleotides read TGTGCCAGCAGTTTCAGGGTCGATTCACCCCTCCACTTT.

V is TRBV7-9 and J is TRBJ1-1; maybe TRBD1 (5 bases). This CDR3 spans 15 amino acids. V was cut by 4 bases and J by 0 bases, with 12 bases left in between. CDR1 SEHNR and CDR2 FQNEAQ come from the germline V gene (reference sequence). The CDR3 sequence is CASSSRAGLNTEAFF. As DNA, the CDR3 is TGTGCCAGCAGCTCTCGGGCAGGGTTGAACACTGAAGCTTTCTTT.

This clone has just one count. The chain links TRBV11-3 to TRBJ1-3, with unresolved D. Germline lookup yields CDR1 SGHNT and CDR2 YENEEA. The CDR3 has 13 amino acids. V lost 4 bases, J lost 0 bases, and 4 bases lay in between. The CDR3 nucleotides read TGTGCCAGCAGCTACAGCTCTGGAAACACCATATATTTT. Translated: CASSYSSGNTIYF.

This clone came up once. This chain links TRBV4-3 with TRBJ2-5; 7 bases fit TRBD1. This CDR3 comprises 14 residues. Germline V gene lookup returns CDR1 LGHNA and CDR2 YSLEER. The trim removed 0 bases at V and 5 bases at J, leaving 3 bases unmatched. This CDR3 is CASSQDRQGETQYF. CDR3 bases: TGCGCCAGCAGCCAAGACAGACAGGGTGAGACCCAGTACTTC.

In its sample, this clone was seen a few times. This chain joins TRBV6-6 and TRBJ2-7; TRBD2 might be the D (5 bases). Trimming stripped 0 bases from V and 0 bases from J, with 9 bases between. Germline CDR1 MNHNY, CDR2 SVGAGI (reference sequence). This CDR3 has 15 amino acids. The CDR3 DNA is TGTGCCAGCAGTTACTCGGACTTGAGCTCCTACGAGCAGTACTTC. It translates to CASSYSDLSSYEQYF.

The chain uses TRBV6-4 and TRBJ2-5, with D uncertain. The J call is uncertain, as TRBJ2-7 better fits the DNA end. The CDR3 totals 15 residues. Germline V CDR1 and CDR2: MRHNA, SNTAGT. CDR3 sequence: CASSDRLPLSYEQYF. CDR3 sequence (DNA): TGTGCCAGCAGTGACCGTTTGCCGCTAAGCTACGAGCAGTACTTC.

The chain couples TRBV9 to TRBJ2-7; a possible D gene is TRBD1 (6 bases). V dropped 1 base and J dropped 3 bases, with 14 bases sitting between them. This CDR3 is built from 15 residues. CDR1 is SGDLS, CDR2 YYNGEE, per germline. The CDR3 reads CASSVTVAQGYEQYF. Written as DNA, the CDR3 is TGTGCCAGCAGCGTAACCGTCGCACAGGGCTACGAGCAGTACTTC.

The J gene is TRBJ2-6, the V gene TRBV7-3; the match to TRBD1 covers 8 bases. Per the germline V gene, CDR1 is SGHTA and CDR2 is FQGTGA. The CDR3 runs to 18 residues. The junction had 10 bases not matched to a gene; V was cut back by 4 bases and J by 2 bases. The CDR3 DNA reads TGTGCCAGCAGCTCTGGATGGACAGGGATAGCTGGGGCCAACGTCCTGACTTTC. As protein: CASSSGWTGIAGANVLTF.

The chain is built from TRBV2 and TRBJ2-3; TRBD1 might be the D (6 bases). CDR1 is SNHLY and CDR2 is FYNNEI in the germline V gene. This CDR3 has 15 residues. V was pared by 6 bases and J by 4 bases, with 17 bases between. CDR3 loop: CASREQSGVPDTQYF. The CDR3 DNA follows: TGTGCCAGCAGGGAGCAATCAGGGGTACCAGATACGCAGTATTTT.

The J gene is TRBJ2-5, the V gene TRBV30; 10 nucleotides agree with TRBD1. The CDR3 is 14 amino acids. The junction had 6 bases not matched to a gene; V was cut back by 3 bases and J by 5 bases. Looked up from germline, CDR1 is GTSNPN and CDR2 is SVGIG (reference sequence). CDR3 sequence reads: CAWRLTGGVETQYF. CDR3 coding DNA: TGTGCCTGGAGACTGACAGGGGGCGTTGAGACCCAGTACTTC.